This TCR beta chain was observed in a study of technical replicates of blood from a handful of donors. TCRdb's table, derived via immunoSEQ multiplex PCR, lists solely in-frame clones and lacks some. Here the sample spans about 84,000 clones, roughly 90% being singletons. The CDR3 is 12 residues long. Trimming took 8 bases from V and 3 from J, leaving 11 bases between them. Per germline, CDR1 SNHLY and CDR2 FYNNEI. The sequenced material came from T cells isolated from PBMCs. V gene TRBV2 combines with J gene TRBJ2-7; D uncertain. This receptor was obtained from a human donor in good health. Written as DNA, the CDR3 is TGTGCCAGCGAGGTAACCGTCTACGAGCAGTACTTC. The encoded protein is CASEVTVYEQYF.